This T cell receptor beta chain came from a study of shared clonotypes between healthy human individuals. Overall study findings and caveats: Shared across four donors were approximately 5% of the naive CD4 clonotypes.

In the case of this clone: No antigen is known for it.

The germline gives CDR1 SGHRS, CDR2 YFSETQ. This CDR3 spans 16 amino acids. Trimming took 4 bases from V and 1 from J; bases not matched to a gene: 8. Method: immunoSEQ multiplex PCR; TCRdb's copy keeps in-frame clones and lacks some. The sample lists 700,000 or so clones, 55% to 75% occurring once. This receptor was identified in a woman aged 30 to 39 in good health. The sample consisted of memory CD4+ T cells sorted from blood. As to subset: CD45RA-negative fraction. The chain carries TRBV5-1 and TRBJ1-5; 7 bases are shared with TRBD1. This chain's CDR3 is CASSPGQATSNQPQHF. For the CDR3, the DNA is TGCGCCAGCAGCCCCGGACAGGCGACGAGCAATCAGCCCCAGCATTTT.